These 16 T cell receptor beta chains were all obtained from the same sample, sequenced in a study of cytomegalovirus exposure and HLA in healthy donors. 60 Vbeta and 13 Jbeta primers were used in PCR. Only in-frame clones appear in the TCRdb table, and some are missing; sequencing was by immunoSEQ multiplex PCR. The sample includes more than 95,000 clones, more than 60% of them seen just once. The sequenced sample was PBMCs. Receptors originate from a woman between 50 and 59 years old in good health and CMV-seropositive.

V usage is TRBV29-1 and J usage is TRBJ2-1; 12 positions agree with TRBD2. From germline, CDR1 is SQVTM and CDR2 ANQGSEA. This CDR3 spans 16 amino acids. V lost 7 bases to trimming and J lost 2 bases; unmatched junction nucleotides: 9. The CDR3 bases are TGCAGCGCAACCTCAGGACTAGCGGGGACCTACAATGAGCAGTTCTTC. Protein sequence: CSATSGLAGTYNEQFF.

V is TRBV7-9 and J is TRBJ2-2; 10 bases agree with TRBD1. With V trimmed by 6 bases and J by 5 bases, 9 bases remained unmatched. In germline, CDR1 is SEHNR, CDR2 FQNEAQ (reference sequence). This CDR3 has 16 amino acids. In nucleotides, the CDR3 is TGTGCCAGCAGGGAAATTGGACAGGGGGGGACCGGGGAGCTGTTTTTT. Its protein product is CASREIGQGGTGELFF.

V gene TRBV2 combines with J gene TRBJ1-3; possible D gene TRBD1, 6 bases. Looked up from germline, CDR1 is SNHLY and CDR2 is FYNNEI. This CDR3 is 16 amino acids long. V gave up 5 bases and J gave up 1 base, with 15 bases separating them. The CDR3 region is CASSPGQILSGNTIYF. The CDR3 DNA reads TGTGCCAGCAGTCCTGGACAGATCCTTTCTGGAAACACCATATATTTT.

V usage is TRBV30 and J usage is TRBJ1-2, with no clear D. The V gene lost 5 bases and the J gene lost 6 bases, with 16 bases spanning the gap. The CDR3 consists of 13 residues. Germline CDR1 GTSNPN, CDR2 SVGIG (reference sequence). In DNA form, the CDR3 reads TGTGCCTGGCAGGTAATAGGAGGAAATGGCTACACCTTC. Amino acid sequence: CAWQVIGGNGYTF.

V gene TRBV7-6 combines with J gene TRBJ1-3; D uncertain. Germline V gene lookup returns CDR1 SGHVS and CDR2 FNYEAQ. This CDR3 is built from 16 residues. The V end lost 1 base, the J end lost 0 bases, and 10 bases lay between the germline ends. The CDR3 loop is CASSLGAPDSGNTIYF. The CDR3 nucleotides read TGTGCCAGCAGCTTAGGGGCCCCAGACTCTGGAAACACCATATATTTT.

The chain couples TRBV27 to TRBJ2-1; D is perhaps TRBD2 (6 bases). The germline V and J ends were trimmed by 7 bases and 8 bases, with 18 bases remaining between them. The CDR3 length is 14 residues. Germline assignment: CDR1 MNHEY and CDR2 SMNVEV (reference sequence). In DNA form, the CDR3 reads TGTGCCAGCACCTCACTAGCAATTCCCGATGAGCAGTTCTTC. Its protein product is CASTSLAIPDEQFF.

V gene TRBV7-3 combines with J gene TRBJ2-1; 12 bases align to TRBD2. The germline V gene encodes CDR1 SGHTA and CDR2 FQGTGA. J was trimmed by 7 bases and V by 5 bases; bases with no gene match: 15. The CDR3 is 18 amino acids. CDR3 sequence (DNA): TGTGCCAGCAGCCAACAAACCCACCTAGCGGGGGGGGTAAATGAGCAGTTCTTC. As protein: CASSQQTHLAGGVNEQFF.

This clone showed up just a few times. The chain uses TRBV6-5 and TRBJ2-5, with 8 positions matching TRBD2. Germline V gives CDR1 MNHEY, CDR2 SVGAGI. There are 14 residues in the CDR3. V lost 4 bases, J lost 4 bases, and 5 bases stayed unmatched. The CDR3 is CASSSTRGGETQYF. Written as DNA, the CDR3 is TGTGCCAGCAGTTCCACTCGGGGGGGAGAGACCCAGTACTTC.

This clone has more than one count but fewer than ten. The CDR3: CASSSTGGTDTQYF. The CDR3 DNA reads as TGTGCCAGTAGTTCCACAGGGGGCACAGATACGCAGTATTTT. The chain recombines TRBV19 with TRBJ2-3, with 7 bases fitting TRBD1. Losses at the gene ends were 5 bases for V and 1 base for J; bases not matched to a gene: 3. The V gene's germline CDR1 is LNHDA and CDR2 SQIVND (reference sequence). This CDR3 is built from 14 residues.

This clone appeared a few times. The CDR3 here is CASSLGESIQYF. CDR3 nucleotide sequence: TGTGCCAGCAGCTTAGGGGAGAGCATTCAGTACTTC. This chain links TRBV7-9 with TRBJ2-4; possibly TRBD2 for D (5 bases). CDR1 is SEHNR and CDR2 is FQNEAQ in the germline V gene (reference sequence). Deletions cut 1 base from V and 9 bases from J, with 7 bases between. The CDR3 runs 12 residues. Full variable domain (missing parts from reference TRBV7-9 and TRBJ2-4): DTGVSQNPRHKITKRGQNVTFRCDPISEHNRLYWYRQTLGQGPEFLTYFQNEAQLEKSRLLSDRFSAERPKGSFSTLEIQRTEQGDSAMYLCASSLGESIQYFGAGTRLSVL.

The rearrangement joins TRBV19 to TRBJ1-2; 8 nucleotides agree with TRBD1. Germline V gene lookup returns CDR1 LNHDA and CDR2 SQIVND (reference sequence). Losses at the gene ends were 9 bases for V and 8 bases for J; bases not matched to a gene: 17. There are 15 residues in the CDR3. CDR3 sequence reads: CASERAGGPPGGYTF. The CDR3 DNA sequence: TGTGCCAGCGAAAGGGCAGGGGGCCCCCCGGGGGGCTACACCTTC.

The V and J genes are TRBV4-1 and TRBJ2-1; 11 bases fit TRBD2. V was pared by 4 bases and J by 5 bases, with 13 bases of the junction left unmatched. Germline V gene sequence: CDR1 MGHRA, CDR2 YSYEKL. The CDR3 has 18 residues. In DNA, the CDR3 is TGCGCCAGCAGCCCCGACCGCGACCTAGCGGGAGGCGACAATGAGCAGTTCTTC. Amino acids: CASSPDRDLAGGDNEQFF.

V is TRBV5-1 and J is TRBJ2-7, with a tentative D call TRBD1 (6 bases). Germline assignment: CDR1 SGHRS and CDR2 YFSETQ. The CDR3 extends over 14 amino acids. The ends were cut back, 6 bases at V and 5 bases at J, with 18 bases in the middle. CDR3 sequence reads: CASMPYGTSHEQYF. For the CDR3, the DNA is TGCGCCAGCATGCCCTACGGGACATCTCACGAGCAGTACTTC.

This chain links TRBV5-5 with TRBJ1-6, with D perhaps TRBD1 (6 bases). The ends were cut back, 4 bases at V and 10 bases at J, with 21 bases in the middle. Germline lookup yields CDR1 SGHKS and CDR2 YYEKEE (reference sequence). The CDR3 length is 16 residues. The CDR3 nucleotides are TGTGCCAGCAGCCCAACCCCGGGGGGCCAGGGATCACCCCTCCACTTT. It encodes CASSPTPGGQGSPLHF.

The V call is TRBV25-1, the J call TRBJ2-5; tentative D call: TRBD2 (5 bases). Trimming removed 2 bases from V and 1 base from J, with 8 bases in between. Germline CDR1 is MGHDK and CDR2 is SYGVNS. CDR3 length: 14 residues. This CDR3 is CASSEPGLQETQYF. The CDR3 DNA sequence: TGTGCCAGCAGTGAACCTGGACTCCAAGAGACCCAGTACTTC. Filled out from reference TRBV25-1 and TRBJ2-5, the complete variable domain reads EADIYQTPRYLVIGTGKKITLECSQTMGHDKMYWYQQDPGMELHLIHYSYGVNSTEKGDLSSESTVSRIRTEHFPLTLESARPSHTSQYLCASSEPGLQETQYFGPGTRLLVL.

The V and J genes are TRBV7-2 and TRBJ2-7; the match to TRBD1 covers 8 bases. From germline, CDR1 is SGHTA and CDR2 FQGNSA. Trimming cost V 3 bases and J 1 base; bases outside gene matches: 5. This CDR3 has 15 amino acids. The CDR3 here is CASSFTGQASYEQYF. The CDR3 coding sequence is TGTGCCAGCAGCTTCACGGGACAGGCTTCCTACGAGCAGTACTTC.